The next 29 T cell receptor beta chains were all read from a single sample in a study of early T cells in non-severe SARS-CoV-2 infection. One entry per CDR3 protein results from TCRdb running MiXCR on the 5' RACE reads. Among 55,000 to 65,000 distinct CDR3 sequences listed, about 14% were seen once. The specimen comprised whole blood, sampled at baseline. Receptors were obtained from an adult who was a healthcare worker with PCR-confirmed SARS-CoV-2 infection or an uninfected control (not recorded which).

This chain connects TRBV7-8 to TRBJ2-3, with D possibly matching TRBD1 (5 bases). Germline V gene lookup returns CDR1 SGHVS and CDR2 FQNEAQ. Between the trimmed V and J ends, which lost 1 base and 5 bases, there was a span of 13 bases. The CDR3 sequence is 15 residues long. CDR3 amino acids: CASSLVGLGIDTQYF. For the CDR3, the DNA is TGTGCCAGCAGCTTAGTGGGGCTAGGGATAGATACGCAGTATTTT.

The chain has TRBV5-4 and TRBJ2-5; TRBD2 matches at 8 bases. The CDR3 has 14 residues. Germline V gene lookup returns CDR1 SGHNT and CDR2 YYREEE (reference sequence). Trimming at V came to 4 bases and at J to 5 bases, leaving 7 bases not matched to a gene. CDR3 region: CASSGGTRTETQYF. CDR3 nucleotides: TGTGCCAGCAGCGGAGGGACTAGGACGGAGACCCAGTACTTC.

This clonotype appeared many times. The gene calls are TRBV3-1 and TRBJ1-6, with D hard to call. From germline, CDR1 is LGHDT and CDR2 YNNKEL (reference sequence). V was pared by 1 base and J by 8 bases, with 12 bases between. The CDR3 has 15 residues. CDR3 residues: CASSQGRSGDSPLHF. The CDR3 nucleotides are TGTGCCAGCAGCCAAGGGAGGTCTGGGGATTCACCCCTCCACTTT.

This clonotype has more than one count but fewer than ten. The V call is TRBV6-6, the J call TRBJ2-3; D is possibly TRBD2 (5 bases). Germline CDR1 and CDR2: MNHNY and SVGAGI (reference sequence). Deletions cut 6 bases from V and 2 bases from J, with 21 bases between. CDR3 length: 17 residues. Here the CDR3 DNA reads TGTGCCAGCAGCCCCGTTAAGAGGAGAGGGAACACAGATACGCAGTATTTT. Translating it yields CASSPVKRRGNTDTQYF.

This chain connects TRBV28 to TRBJ1-5, with 8 nucleotides matching TRBD1. The V segment lost 8 bases and the J segment 9 bases; nucleotides outside the gene matches: 15. CDR1 and CDR2 (germline): MDHEN, SYDVKM. The CDR3 contains 15 residues. The CDR3 DNA sequence: TGTGCCAGCTTTACTGGGGCAGGGGGCAGACGGCCCCAGCATTTT. Protein product: CASFTGAGGRRPQHF.

The CDR3 region has the DNA TGTGCCAGCTCGACTTTCGGAAAAGCGGGAGGGTCCAACTACGAGCAGTACTTC. Encoded protein: CASSTFGKAGGSNYEQYF. The V and J genes are TRBV28 and TRBJ2-7; 10 bases line up with TRBD2. Germline V gene data show CDR1 as MDHEN and CDR2 as SYDVKM. V gave up 8 bases and J gave up 3 bases; unmatched junction bases: 19. The CDR3 loop spans 18 amino acids.

This clonotype was seen more than once but under ten times. The chain combines TRBV5-1 with TRBJ2-3; 10 bases fit TRBD2. The CDR3 is 16 amino acids. V lost 4 bases and J lost 4; bases outside the gene matches: 9. In germline, CDR1 is SGHRS, CDR2 YFSETQ. CDR3 in amino acids: CASSNRTSGRPDTQYF. CDR3 nucleotide sequence: TGCGCCAGCAGCAACCGGACTAGCGGTCGTCCAGATACGCAGTATTTT.

The chain has TRBV11-2 and TRBJ1-1, with D tentatively TRBD1 (6 bases). With 5 bases removed from V and 8 bases from J, the gap between germline ends came to 15 bases. The CDR3 runs 13 residues. Per germline, CDR1 SGHAT and CDR2 FQNNGV. CDR3 loop: CASSLSWGAEAFF. DNA for the CDR3: TGTGCCAGCAGCCTATCGTGGGGGGCCGAAGCTTTCTTT.

V gene TRBV10-3 combines with J gene TRBJ2-7; D is undetermined. CDR3 length: 15 amino acids. In germline, CDR1 is ENHRY, CDR2 SYGVKD. Deletions cut 6 bases from V and 5 bases from J, with 20 bases between. The CDR3 DNA is TGTGCCATCAGCCACGAGCCCCCTACCCTGGACGAGCAGTACTTC. Translating it yields CAISHEPPTLDEQYF.

Of note for this clonotype: The junction shows a germline mismatch at one end, possibly a read error. The CDR3, as DNA: TGTGTCAGCAGGAAGACTAGTGGTACGCAGTATTTT. This encodes CVSRKTSGTQYF. The chain recombines TRBV12-3 or TRBV12-4 with TRBJ2-3, with D perhaps TRBD2 (6 bases). The CDR3 spans 12 residues.

This clonotype was detected a few times. The genes are TRBV20-1 and TRBJ1-1; D might be TRBD1 (5 bases). CDR3 length: 13 residues. Trimming shortened V by 3 bases and J by 7 bases, and 15 bases separated the two germline ends. CDR1 and CDR2 (germline): DFQATT, SNEGSKA (reference sequence). The CDR3 protein is CSASIGGSLEAFF. DNA for the CDR3: TGCAGTGCTAGCATCGGGGGGAGCCTTGAAGCTTTCTTT.

This clonotype was detected many times. Here the CDR3 reads CASSKAPGYGYTF. The CDR3 DNA is TGTGCCAGCAGCAAAGCCCCGGGGTATGGCTACACCTTC. The rearrangement joins TRBV21-1 to TRBJ1-2; TRBD1 is taken as the D call from the table, unchecked against the DNA. TRBV21-1 is shown as a pseudogene. The CDR3 consists of 13 residues.

This clonotype came up many times. The gene calls are TRBV12-3 or TRBV12-4 and TRBJ2-1; TRBD2 aligns across 8 bases. The CDR3 is 17 residues long. The V segment lost 5 bases and the J segment 7 bases; nucleotides outside the gene matches: 16. CDR3 nucleotide sequence: TGTGCCAGCAGTATAAGACTAGCGAGGAGTCAGGGGAATGAGCAGTTCTTC. Its protein product is CASSIRLARSQGNEQFF.

V gene TRBV7-9 combines with J gene TRBJ2-7; 14 nucleotides match TRBD2. The V segment lost 2 bases and the J segment 6 bases; nucleotides outside the gene matches: 6. The CDR3 runs 16 residues. The germline V gene encodes CDR1 SEHNR and CDR2 FQNEAQ (reference sequence). The CDR3 region has the DNA TGTGCCAGCAGCTTATCGTCGACTAGCGGGAGGGGCGAGCAGTACTTC. This translates into CASSLSSTSGRGEQYF.

This clonotype was found a few times. The chain carries TRBV10-3 and TRBJ2-3; the match to TRBD1 covers 8 bases. The CDR3 has 15 amino acids. Germline V lookup: CDR1 ENHRY, CDR2 SYGVKD. The trim removed 6 bases at V and 4 bases at J, leaving 9 bases unmatched. The CDR3 protein is CAIRPGGASADTQYF. Here the CDR3 DNA reads TGTGCCATCAGACCAGGGGGCGCGTCTGCAGATACGCAGTATTTT.

Many counts were recorded for this clonotype. The chain has TRBV27 and TRBJ2-2, with D perhaps TRBD1 (6 bases). Trimming shortened V by 5 bases and J by 4 bases, and 11 bases separated the two germline ends. Germline V gene sequence: CDR1 MNHEY, CDR2 SMNVEV (reference sequence). The CDR3 consists of 14 residues. CDR3 nucleotides: TGTGCCAGCAGTGCGCGGACAGTCACCGGGGAGCTGTTTTTT. This sequence encodes CASSARTVTGELFF.

This sequence joins TRBV18 and TRBJ2-7; 7 positions match TRBD1. V lost 3 bases and J lost 3; bases outside the gene matches: 5. CDR1 and CDR2 (germline): KGHSH, LQKENI. CDR3 size: 14 residues. CDR3 sequence reads: CASSPGTESYEQYF. Written as DNA, the CDR3 is TGTGCCAGCTCACCCGGGACAGAAAGCTACGAGCAGTACTTC. Using reference TRBV18 and TRBJ2-7 for the parts outside the CDR3, the full variable domain is NAGVMQNPRHLVRRRGQEARLRCSPMKGHSHVYWYRQLPEEGLKFMVYLQKENIIDESGMPKERFSAEFPKEGPSILRIQQVVRGDSAAYFCASSPGTESYEQYFGPGTRLTVT.

The V and J genes are TRBV11-3 and TRBJ2-1; 9 positions match TRBD2. Germline CDR1 is SGHNT and CDR2 is YENEEA. V shed 8 bases, J shed 3 bases, and the junction held 5 bases outside the gene matches. The CDR3 consists of 14 residues. The CDR3 is CASSSGGSYNEQFF. CDR3 bases: TGTGCCAGCTCCAGCGGGGGGAGCTACAATGAGCAGTTCTTC.

This clonotype was seen ten or more times. The J gene is TRBJ1-2, the V gene TRBV7-9; D unresolved. The CDR3 contains 15 residues. Germline V gives CDR1 SEHNR, CDR2 FQNEAQ (reference sequence). V lost 5 bases, J lost 2 bases, and 15 bases lay in between. The CDR3 region is CASSPKDRPNYGYTF. The CDR3 region has the DNA TGTGCCAGCAGCCCAAAGGACCGTCCCAACTATGGCTACACCTTC.

This rearrangement joins TRBV11-2 to TRBJ2-5; D unresolved. The V and J ends lost 0 bases and 1 base respectively, with 3 bases between them. Germline V gene lookup returns CDR1 SGHAT and CDR2 FQNNGV. The CDR3 length is 13 residues. CDR3 protein: CASSLDSQETQYF. Written as DNA, the CDR3 is TGTGCCAGCAGCTTAGACAGCCAAGAGACCCAGTACTTC.

This clonotype was recorded a few times. V gene TRBV5-1 combines with J gene TRBJ1-5, with TRBD1 identical over 9 bases. The CDR3 consists of 15 residues. V lost 4 bases, J lost 1 base, and 3 bases stayed unmatched. Per the germline V gene, CDR1 is SGHRS and CDR2 is YFSETQ. The CDR3 is CASSEQGASNQPQHF. In DNA, the CDR3 is TGCGCCAGCAGCGAACAGGGGGCCAGCAATCAGCCCCAGCATTTT.

This clonotype was counted a few times. The rearrangement joins TRBV18 to TRBJ2-7; TRBD2 is a possible D gene (5 bases). The CDR3 contains 14 residues. Germline values: CDR1 KGHSH, CDR2 LQKENI. With 1 base removed from V and 4 bases from J, the gap between germline ends came to 11 bases. The CDR3 DNA follows: TGTGCCAGCTCACCACTGTCGGGATTTTACGAGCAGTACTTC. As protein: CASSPLSGFYEQYF.

The genes are TRBV19 and TRBJ2-2, with D unresolved. Trimming removed 1 base from V and 3 bases from J, with 3 bases in between. CDR3 length equals 13 residues. Germline V gene lookup returns CDR1 LNHDA and CDR2 SQIVND (reference sequence). This CDR3 is CASSIADTGELFF. The CDR3 bases are TGTGCCAGTAGTATAGCCGACACCGGGGAGCTGTTTTTT. The entire variable domain, with the rest obtained from reference TRBV19 and TRBJ2-2, is as follows: DGGITQSPKYLFRKEGQNVTLSCEQNLNHDAMYWYRQDPGQGLRLIYYSQIVNDFQKGDIAEGYSVSREKKESFPLTVTSAQKNPTAFYLCASSIADTGELFFGEGSRLTVL.

This clonotype appeared many times. This chain's CDR3 is CASSSASGRVGEQFF. The DNA for the CDR3 is TGTGCCAGCAGCTCAGCTAGCGGGAGGGTAGGGGAGCAGTTCTTC. The V call is TRBV7-6, the J call TRBJ2-1; 12 bases agree with TRBD2. Trimming at V came to 4 bases and at J to 10 bases, leaving 8 bases not matched to a gene. From germline, CDR1 is SGHVS and CDR2 FNYEAQ. This CDR3 is built from 15 residues.

This clonotype was seen only a few times. This chain connects TRBV4-1 to TRBJ2-7; TRBD2 agrees at 9 bases. CDR1 and CDR2 from the germline V gene are MGHRA and YSYEKL. The CDR3 covers 15 residues. V was clipped by 1 base and J by 4 bases; unmatched bases: 5. CDR3 nucleotide sequence: TGCGCCAGCAGCCAAGGGCTAGCGGGGTCATACGAGCAGTACTTC. Protein sequence: CASSQGLAGSYEQYF.

This clonotype was recorded only once. The chain joins TRBV4-1 to TRBJ1-5; a weak D match, TRBD1 (5 bases). Per germline, CDR1 MGHRA and CDR2 YSYEKL. CDR3 length: 15 residues. V shed 4 bases and J shed 6 bases, with 16 bases lying between them. The CDR3 sequence: CASSLGDPRGQPQHF. The CDR3 DNA follows: TGCGCCAGCAGCCTTGGGGACCCAAGGGGTCAGCCCCAGCATTTT.

This clonotype was found a few times. The CDR3 nucleotides read TGTGCCAGCAGCGCCCCGGGACTTTTATACGAGCAGTACTTC. Translated: CASSAPGLLYEQYF. The chain is built from TRBV7-9 and TRBJ2-7, with D perhaps matching TRBD2 (6 bases). From germline, CDR1 is SEHNR and CDR2 FQNEAQ (reference sequence). V was clipped by 5 bases and J by 4 bases, with 15 bases between them. The CDR3 runs to 14 residues.

The table lists this clonotype with a few counts. The chain has TRBV2 and TRBJ1-2; 9 positions match TRBD1. The CDR3 contains 14 residues. Germline V CDR1 and CDR2: SNHLY, FYNNEI. The ends lost 1 base at V and 5 bases at J; junction bases unmatched: 2. The CDR3 bases are TGTGCCAGCAGTGAAGACAGGGGGCTGTATGGCTACACCTTC. Translating gives CASSEDRGLYGYTF.

This chain connects TRBV10-2 to TRBJ2-5; unclear D gene. Trimming removed 3 bases from V and 5 bases from J, with 10 bases in between. Germline CDR1 and CDR2: WSHSY and SAAADI. The CDR3 consists of 13 residues. The CDR3 reads CASSDEHRETQYF. The CDR3 nucleotides read TGCGCCAGCAGTGACGAGCATAGGGAGACCCAGTACTTC.